This is a list of T cell receptor beta chains from one sample in a study of blood T cell repertoires in COVID-19. TCRdb's table, derived via immunoSEQ multiplex PCR, lists solely in-frame clones and lacks some. The sample carries more than 45,000 clones, 90% recorded once. The material sequenced was peripheral blood. These receptors were collected from a man between 70 and 80 years old with acute or convalescent COVID-19. The CDR3 runs from the conserved cysteine through the conserved F or W. The D gene is left open where the match is weak. Not every row has a clone size; where given, it reads once, few, many or a size class.

once	-	TRBV5-4	16	TRBJ2-3	TGTGCCAGCAGCTCCACAGGGGGGGCCGGCACAGATACGCAGTATTTT	CASSSTGGAGTDTQYF
-	TRBD1	TRBV4-3	15	TRBJ1-4	TGCGCCAGCAGCCAAGGACAGGGTCGGAGTGAAAAACTGTTTTTT	CASSQGQGRSEKLFF
-	-	TRBV19	15	TRBJ2-3	TGTGCCAGTAGTAATGGGGGGGGGCAGAGGGATACGCAGTATTTT	CASSNGGGQRDTQYF
-	TRBD1	TRBV5-1	14	TRBJ1-1	TGCGCCAGCAGCTACGGCCGGACAGGGAGGAGGGCTTTCTTT	CASSYGRTGRRAFF
-	-	TRBV2	14	TRBJ1-5	TGTGCCAGCAGTGGGACTTACCCTAATCAGCCCCAGCATTTT	CASSGTYPNQPQHF
once	-	TRBV6-2/TRBV6-3	14	TRBJ1-5	TGTGCCAGCAGTTACGGGGGGGGCAATCAGCCCCAGCATTTT	CASSYGGGNQPQHF
-	TRBD2	TRBV6-5	15	TRBJ2-7	TGTGCCAGCAGTTACGGGCGGGGGGGTTCATACGAGCAGTACTTC	CASSYGRGGSYEQYF
-	TRBD1	TRBV18	17	TRBJ1-1	TGTGCCAGCTCACCAATTGGACAGGGACGGGTGAACACTGAAGCTTTCTTT	CASSPIGQGRVNTEAFF
-	TRBD2	TRBV6-6	16	TRBJ2-1	TGTGCCAGCAGTCGACCTCGGGGGGGGCGCTACAATGAGCAGTTCTTC	CASSRPRGGRYNEQFF
-	TRBD2	TRBV11-2	12	TRBJ2-3	TGTGCCAGCAGTCCTGGGGGGGTTACGCAGTATTTT	CASSPGGVTQYF
-	TRBD1	TRBV19	15	TRBJ1-3	TGTGCCAGTAGTATCCAGGGGGCGGGAGGAAACACCATATATTTT	CASSIQGAGGNTIYF
-	-	TRBV9	15	TRBJ2-1	TGTGCCAGCAGCCAAACAGGGAATCACTACAATGAGCAGTTCTTC	CASSQTGNHYNEQFF
-	-	TRBV2	15	TRBJ1-5	TGTGCCAGCAGTAGACAGGCCCATAGCAATCAGCCCCAGCATTTT	CASSRQAHSNQPQHF
-	-	TRBV18	13	TRBJ1-1	TGTGCCAGCTCAGCGGACAGGAACACTGAAGCTTTCTTT	CASSADRNTEAFF
-	-	TRBV19	13	TRBJ1-6	TGTGCCAGTAGTACCCGACAGCCTTCACCCCTCCACTTT	CASSTRQPSPLHF
-	-	TRBV11-2	14	TRBJ1-1	TGTGCCAGCGGCTACAGGGATGGGGACACTGAAGCTTTCTTT	CASGYRDGDTEAFF
once	-	TRBV2	12	TRBJ1-2	TGTGCCAGCAACCGGGGGACCTATGGCTACACCTTC	CASNRGTYGYTF
-	-	TRBV2	11	TRBJ2-5	TGTGCCAGCACTTCGTCCGAGACCCAGTACTTC	CASTSSETQYF
-	TRBD1	TRBV18	14	TRBJ2-2	TGTGCCAGCTTGGACAGGACGAACACCGGGGAGCTGTTTTTT	CASLDRTNTGELFF
-	TRBD1	TRBV7-2	15	TRBJ2-2	TGTGCCAGCAATGGACAGGGTATGAACACCGGGGAGCTGTTTTTT	CASNGQGMNTGELFF
-	-	TRBV28	15	TRBJ1-3	TGTGCCAGCAGTGCCCTCGGGGGTGGTGGAAACACCATATATTTT	CASSALGGGGNTIYF
-	-	TRBV6-2/TRBV6-3	13	TRBJ1-1	TGTGCCAGCAGTTACCAGGGGCCAACTGAAGCTTTCTTT	CASSYQGPTEAFF
-	-	TRBV5-4	13	TRBJ2-7	TGTGCCAGCAGCTTGTCACAGTCCTACGAGCAGTACTTC	CASSLSQSYEQYF
-	TRBD2	TRBV6-4	14	TRBJ2-3	TGTGCCAGCAGTGACTCGGGAGGGACAGATACGCAGTATTTT	CASSDSGGTDTQYF
-	TRBD2	TRBV10-3	16	TRBJ2-7	TGTGCCATCAGTCCCCGCGGGACTAGCGGGGGGTACGAGCAGTACTTC	CAISPRGTSGGYEQYF
once	-	TRBV7-6	15	TRBJ1-3	TGTGCCAGCAGCATTAGTTGGGGAGCTGGAAACACCATATATTTT	CASSISWGAGNTIYF
-	TRBD1	TRBV5-6	16	TRBJ2-7	TGTGCCAGCAGCTTGACCCAGGGGGCGATTTCCTACGAGCAGTACTTC	CASSLTQGAISYEQYF
-	-	TRBV19	10	TRBJ1-1	TGTGCCAGTAGCCTCAACCGGGTTTTCTTT	CASSLNRVFF
-	-	TRBV4-3	13	TRBJ2-1	TGCGCCAGCAGCCAACGGGGTTGGAATGAGCAGTTCTTC	CASSQRGWNEQFF
-	-	TRBV19	13	TRBJ1-5	TGTGCCAGTAGTAGACAGGTATTTCAGCCCCAGCATTTT	CASSRQVFQPQHF
-	-	TRBV7-8	14	TRBJ1-5	TGTGCCAGCAGCTCGACAGGAGACAATCAGCCCCAGCATTTT	CASSSTGDNQPQHF
-	TRBD1	TRBV11-2	15	TRBJ1-2	TGTGCCAGCAGCTCTTTGACAGGGACAACCTATGGCTACACCTTC	CASSSLTGTTYGYTF
once	-	TRBV5-1	15	TRBJ1-1	TGCGCCAGCAACCCCAGGGGAGCGGTGAACACTGAAGCTTTCTTT	CASNPRGAVNTEAFF
-	-	TRBV4-3	15	TRBJ1-1	TGCGCCAGCAGCCAAGAGGCCGGGGGGAACACTGAAGCTTTCTTT	CASSQEAGGNTEAFF
-	-	TRBV18	15	TRBJ1-2	TGTGCCAGCTCACCAGGAGCAGGGGAATTAGGTGGCTACACCTTC	CASSPGAGELGGYTF
once	-	TRBV6-2/TRBV6-3	15	TRBJ2-4	TGTGCCAGCAGTAACAGGGATCTAGCCAAAAACATTCAGTACTTC	CASSNRDLAKNIQYF
-	-	TRBV18	18	TRBJ1-1	TGTGCCAGCTCACCACCCGGACAGCGCCTACAGGTGAACACTGAAGCTTTCTTT	CASSPPGQRLQVNTEAFF
-	TRBD2	TRBV5-6	19	TRBJ2-3	TGTGCCAGCAGCTATCCGCTAGCGGGGGGGCCGAGCGGCAGAGATACGCAGTATTTT	CASSYPLAGGPSGRDTQYF
-	TRBD2	TRBV4-1	16	TRBJ2-5	TGCGCCAGCAGCCAACGGACTAGCGGGGGGGGAGAGACCCAGTACTTC	CASSQRTSGGGETQYF
once	TRBD1	TRBV7-9	12	TRBJ1-1	TGTGCCACGGGACAGATGAACACTGAAGCTTTCTTT	CATGQMNTEAFF
once	-	TRBV28	12	TRBJ2-7	TGTGCCAGCATAGGGAGCTCCTACGAGCAGTACTTC	CASIGSSYEQYF
-	-	TRBV4-1	14	TRBJ1-5	TGCGCCAGCAGCTACCGGGGGAGAGGACAGCCCCAGCATTTT	CASSYRGRGQPQHF
-	TRBD1	TRBV4-3	17	TRBJ2-1	TGCGCCAGCAGCCAAGAAATCCGGGACAGGGGCTTTAGGGGGCAGTTCTTC	CASSQEIRDRGFRGQFF
-	TRBD1	TRBV19	16	TRBJ1-4	TGTGCCAGTAGTCCCCGGGGACAGGCGCAGAGTGAAAAACTGTTTTTT	CASSPRGQAQSEKLFF
-	-	TRBV30	14	TRBJ1-3	TGTGCCTGGAGCCAGACAGTCTCTGGAAACACCATATATTTT	CAWSQTVSGNTIYF
-	TRBD1	TRBV27	14	TRBJ1-2	TGTGCCAGCAGTTTTGGGACAGACACCTATGGCTACACCTTC	CASSFGTDTYGYTF
-	TRBD2	TRBV7-3	15	TRBJ2-7	TGTGCCAGCAGTCTAGCGGGGGGGCCCTCCTACGAGCAGTACTTC	CASSLAGGPSYEQYF
once	-	TRBV18	15	TRBJ1-6	TGTGCCAGCTCGTCCCGAGACGGGGAAAATTCACCCCTCCACTTT	CASSSRDGENSPLHF
-	TRBD1	TRBV10-1	15	TRBJ2-1	TGCGCCAGCAGGATACGGGACAGGGACCACAATGAGCAGTTCTTC	CASRIRDRDHNEQFF
-	-	TRBV6-5	15	TRBJ1-3	TGTGCCAGCAGGGCAGGACAGAATATTGGAAACACCATATATTTT	CASRAGQNIGNTIYF